One TCR beta chain is described in this entry. The CDR3 is 10 residues long. V was clipped by 1 base and J by 9 bases, with 4 bases between them. Germline CDR1 SQVTM, CDR2 ANQGSEA. The data were taken from a study of blood T cells in healthy people across ages. A second PCR of about 6 to 12 cycles used a sample-barcoded 5' primer and a J-beta primer mix. Each CDR3 protein gets one entry after TCRdb re-called the 5' RACE reads with MiXCR. The profile shows about 640,000 distinct CDR3 sequences, roughly three fifths of them singletons. Sequencing input: blood. V and J are TRBV29-1 and TRBJ2-1; D ambiguous. The receptor's source is a man aged 55-75 years in good health. CDR3 DNA sequence: TGCAGCGTTGAAGGGGGTGAGCAGTTCTTC. This gives the protein CSVEGGEQFF.